A single sample gave rise to the 30 T cell receptor beta chains below, sequenced in a study of monozygotic twins with inflammatory bowel disease. TCRdb reprocessed the 5' RACE reads, keeping one entry per CDR3 protein, no DNA. The sample features around 380,000 distinct CDR3 sequences, with 2% to 2.5% in its top ten. The sequenced sample was blood. These receptors came from a human donor with ulcerative colitis or Crohn's disease, or a healthy co-twin of an affected twin (not recorded which).

The V and J genes are TRBV11-3 and TRBJ2-1; TCRdb outputs TRBD2, but without DNA this stays unchecked. CDR1 is SGHNT and CDR2 is YENEEA in the germline V gene. The length of the CDR3 is 16 residues. The CDR3: CASSLTAGGSYNEQFF.

The chain couples TRBV4-1 to TRBJ1-4; TCRdb proposes TRBD1, but this gene call is untestable without DNA. The V gene's germline CDR1 is MGHRA and CDR2 YSYEKL. The CDR3 runs to 13 residues. CDR3 protein: CASSQDPEEKLFF.

The V call is TRBV6-1, the J call TRBJ2-7; without DNA, the TCRdb call of TRBD2 cannot be checked. The CDR3 is made up of 14 amino acids. The germline V gene encodes CDR1 MNHNS and CDR2 SASEGT. This chain's CDR3 is CASSRTPGEGEQYF.

The V call is TRBV27, the J call TRBJ1-1; TCRdb names TRBD1, which stays unverified in the absence of DNA. Per the germline V gene, CDR1 is MNHEY and CDR2 is SMNVEV (reference sequence). CDR3 length equals 15 residues. CDR3: CASSPSGRGNTEAFF.

This sequence joins TRBV12-3 or TRBV12-4 and TRBJ1-5; the D call from TCRdb, TRBD1, cannot be confirmed without DNA. The CDR3 totals 15 residues. This CDR3 reads CASSLGGATNQPQHF.

The chain is built from TRBV20-1 and TRBJ1-1; TCRdb's D gene call, TRBD1, goes unchecked for lack of DNA. CDR3 length: 12 residues. Germline lookup yields CDR1 DFQATT and CDR2 SNEGSKA (reference sequence). The CDR3 here is CSASARWTEAFF.

This rearrangement joins TRBV24-1 to TRBJ2-7; the D gene TCRdb calls, TRBD1, cannot be checked with no DNA. Germline loops: CDR1 KGHDR, CDR2 SFDVKD. This CDR3 comprises 12 residues. The CDR3 here is CATSPQGYEQYF.

The rearrangement links TRBV7-6 to TRBJ1-1. CDR1 is SGHVS and CDR2 is FNYEAQ in the germline V gene. The CDR3 is 15 residues long. The CDR3 loop reads CASRALVVPNTEAFF.

CDR3 residues: CASRPLDRGLRTGELFF. This rearrangement joins TRBV7-9 to TRBJ2-2; TCRdb names TRBD1, which stays unverified in the absence of DNA. Germline-derived CDR1 and CDR2 are SEHNR and FQNEAQ (reference sequence). This CDR3 spans 17 amino acids. The whole variable domain, remainder taken from reference TRBV7-9 and TRBJ2-2, is DTGVSQNPRHKITKRGQNVTFRCDPISEHNRLYWYRQTLGQGPEFLTYFQNEAQLEKSRLLSDRFSAERPKGSFSTLEIQRTEQGDSAMYLCASRPLDRGLRTGELFFGEGSRLTVL.

V is TRBV27 and J is TRBJ1-2; absent DNA, TCRdb's TRBD1 call cannot be checked. Germline lookup yields CDR1 MNHEY and CDR2 SMNVEV (reference sequence). CDR3 length equals 13 residues. The CDR3 reads CASSLGRGYGYTF.

The chain couples TRBV5-1 to TRBJ2-3; the D call of TRBD2 rests on TCRdb alone, since no DNA is present to check it. Germline CDR1 SGHRS, CDR2 YFSETQ. The length of the CDR3 is 16 residues. CDR3 in amino acids: CASRTGLAGVTDTQYF.

The rearrangement links TRBV10-3 to TRBJ2-3; with no DNA, the TCRdb D assignment of TRBD1 cannot be verified. CDR3 size: 14 residues. Germline values: CDR1 ENHRY, CDR2 SYGVKD. The CDR3 here is CAIRDRESTDTQYF.

The chain uses TRBV29-1 and TRBJ2-3; TCRdb returns TRBD1, unconfirmable since there is no DNA. CDR1 is SQVTM and CDR2 is ANQGSEA in the germline V gene. The CDR3 spans 14 residues. CDR3 amino acids: CSSSGVLVPDTQYF.

The chain uses TRBV27 and TRBJ2-2. Germline loops: CDR1 MNHEY, CDR2 SMNVEV (reference sequence). The CDR3 contains 12 residues. CDR3 sequence reads: CASSKITGELFF.

The chain recombines TRBV2 with TRBJ1-6; TCRdb selects TRBD1, and the lack of DNA leaves this call unchecked. CDR1 is SNHLY, CDR2 FYNNEI, per germline. The CDR3 spans 15 residues. The CDR3 sequence: CASTPGGVVGSPLHF. Drawing the rest from reference TRBV2 and TRBJ1-6, the complete variable domain is EPEVTQTPSHQVTQMGQEVILRCVPISNHLYFYWYRQILGQKVEFLVSFYNNEISEKSEIFDDQFSVERPDGSNFTLKIRSTKLEDSAMYFCASTPGGVVGSPLHFGNGTRLTVT.

This chain joins TRBV24-1 and TRBJ1-5; TCRdb names TRBD1, which stays unverified in the absence of DNA. Germline CDR1 KGHDR, CDR2 SFDVKD. The CDR3 loop spans 13 amino acids. CDR3 amino acids: CATSGGSGQPQHF.

The genes are TRBV7-2 and TRBJ2-2. Germline CDR1 is SGHTA and CDR2 is FQGNSA. This CDR3 is 11 amino acids long. The CDR3 here is CAESFTGELFF.

The V gene is TRBV11-2, the J gene TRBJ1-1. CDR3 size: 15 residues. Germline V gives CDR1 SGHAT, CDR2 FQNNGV. CDR3 region: CASSLDFRGNTEALF.

Here the CDR3 reads CSARLPSTFNQPQHF. The chain links TRBV20-1 to TRBJ1-5. CDR1 and CDR2 (germline): DFQATT, SNEGSKA (reference sequence). The CDR3 is 15 residues long.

The CDR3 sequence is CASTGGGYYGYTF. The chain couples TRBV6-6 to TRBJ1-2; no DNA is available, so the TRBD1 call from TCRdb remains unchecked. This CDR3 is built from 13 residues. Germline CDR1 reads MNHNY; CDR2 reads SVGAGI (reference sequence).

This sequence joins TRBV7-9 and TRBJ2-2; TCRdb proposes TRBD1, but this gene call is untestable without DNA. Germline lookup yields CDR1 SEHNR and CDR2 FQNEAQ (reference sequence). The CDR3 totals 15 residues. The CDR3 here is CASSLRGSKTGELFF.

The chain employs TRBV7-8 and TRBJ2-7; TCRdb's assignment of TRBD2 cannot be checked, as there is no DNA. Germline V CDR1 and CDR2: SGHVS, FQNEAQ. The CDR3 runs to 19 residues. The CDR3 sequence: CASSFAGSGLAGASYEQYF.

This chain uses TRBV6-5 with TRBJ2-3. Germline-derived CDR1 and CDR2 are MNHEY and SVGAGI. There are 15 residues in the CDR3. CDR3 residues: CASSYSTEPRGTQYF.

The chain couples TRBV10-3 to TRBJ2-5; as DNA is missing, the TRBD2 call by TCRdb cannot be tested. CDR1 and CDR2 (germline): ENHRY, SYGVKD. This CDR3 contains 16 residues. CDR3 amino acids: CAISDKGTRFQETQYF.

V and J are TRBV5-1 and TRBJ1-4. Germline loops: CDR1 SGHRS, CDR2 YFSETQ. This CDR3 has 12 amino acids. CDR3 sequence reads: CASRGGEEKLFF.

V is TRBV5-6 and J is TRBJ2-2. Germline CDR1 and CDR2: SGHDT and YYEEEE. The CDR3 consists of 13 residues. This CDR3 is CASSFVAVGELFF.

J is TRBJ2-5 and V is TRBV30; the TCRdb call, TRBD2, lacks DNA for checking. Germline V gives CDR1 GTSNPN, CDR2 SVGIG (reference sequence). The CDR3 contains 16 residues. The CDR3 reads CAWSVRSSGRGETQYF.

This sequence joins TRBV20-1 and TRBJ2-5; TCRdb's D call, TRBD1, is unchecked because there is no DNA. The germline V gene encodes CDR1 DFQATT and CDR2 SNEGSKA (reference sequence). The CDR3 has 13 amino acids. CDR3 region: CSVRVAGEETQYF.

The V gene is TRBV19, the J gene TRBJ1-2; TCRdb indicates TRBD1, and absent DNA this call remains unverified. Germline assignment: CDR1 LNHDA and CDR2 SQIVND (reference sequence). The CDR3 runs 14 residues. This CDR3 reads CAGSPTTGDYGYTF.

The chain couples TRBV7-2 to TRBJ2-5; TCRdb selects TRBD1, and the lack of DNA leaves this call unchecked. The CDR3 sequence is 16 residues long. Germline CDR1 is SGHTA and CDR2 is FQGNSA. CDR3 residues: CASSRPVPTEGKTQYF.